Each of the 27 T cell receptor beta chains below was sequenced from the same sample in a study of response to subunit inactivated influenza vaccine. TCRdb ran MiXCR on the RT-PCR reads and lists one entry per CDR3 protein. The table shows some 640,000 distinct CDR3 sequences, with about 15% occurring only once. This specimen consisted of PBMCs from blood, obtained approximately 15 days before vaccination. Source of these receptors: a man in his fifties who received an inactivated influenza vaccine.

CDR3 amino acids: CASRPVGRHEQFF. DNA of the CDR3: TGCGCCAGCAGGCCAGTTGGAAGGCATGAGCAGTTCTTC. V gene TRBV5-1 combines with J gene TRBJ2-1; D not certain. This CDR3 is 13 amino acids long. Between the trimmed V and J ends, which lost 5 bases and 8 bases, there was a span of 14 bases. CDR1 is SGHRS and CDR2 is YFSETQ in the germline V gene.

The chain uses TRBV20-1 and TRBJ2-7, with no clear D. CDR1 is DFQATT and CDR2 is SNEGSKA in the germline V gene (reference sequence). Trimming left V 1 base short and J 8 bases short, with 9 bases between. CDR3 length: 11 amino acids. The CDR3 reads CSARGGYKQYF. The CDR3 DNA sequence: TGCAGTGCTAGAGGAGGATATAAGCAGTACTTC.

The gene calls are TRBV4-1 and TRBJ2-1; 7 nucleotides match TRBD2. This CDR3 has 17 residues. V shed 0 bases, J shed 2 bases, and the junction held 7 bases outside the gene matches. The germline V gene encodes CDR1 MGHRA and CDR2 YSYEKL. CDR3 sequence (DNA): TGCGCCAGCAGCCAAGAGGGAGGCGGGGGAGCCTACAATGAGCAGTTCTTC. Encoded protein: CASSQEGGGGAYNEQFF.

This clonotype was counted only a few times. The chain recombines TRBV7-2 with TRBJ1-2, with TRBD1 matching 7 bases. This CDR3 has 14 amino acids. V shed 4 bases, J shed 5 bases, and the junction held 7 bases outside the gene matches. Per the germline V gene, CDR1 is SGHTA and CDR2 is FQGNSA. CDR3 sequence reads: CASSSQGGAYGYTF. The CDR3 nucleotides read TGTGCCAGCAGCTCCCAGGGGGGGGCATATGGCTACACCTTC.

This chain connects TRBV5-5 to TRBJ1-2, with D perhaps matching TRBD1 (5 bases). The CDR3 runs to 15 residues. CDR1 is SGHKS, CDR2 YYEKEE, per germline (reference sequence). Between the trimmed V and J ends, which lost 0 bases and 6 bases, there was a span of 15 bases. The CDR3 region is CASSLDSGSPNGYTF. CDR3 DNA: TGTGCCAGCAGCTTGGATTCAGGGTCCCCGAATGGCTACACCTTC.

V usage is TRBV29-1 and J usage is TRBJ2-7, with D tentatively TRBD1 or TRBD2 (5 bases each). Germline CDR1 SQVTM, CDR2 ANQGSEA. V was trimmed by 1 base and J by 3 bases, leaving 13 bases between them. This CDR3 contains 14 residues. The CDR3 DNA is TGCAGCGTTGAAGTGGGGACGGGGAACTACGAGCAGTACTTC. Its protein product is CSVEVGTGNYEQYF.

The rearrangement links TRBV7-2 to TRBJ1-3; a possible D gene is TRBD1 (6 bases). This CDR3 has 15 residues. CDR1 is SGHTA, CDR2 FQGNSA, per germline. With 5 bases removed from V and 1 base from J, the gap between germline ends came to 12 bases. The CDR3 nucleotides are TGTGCCAGCAGCCGGGGGGCGGGGTCTGGAAACACCATATATTTT. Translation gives CASSRGAGSGNTIYF.

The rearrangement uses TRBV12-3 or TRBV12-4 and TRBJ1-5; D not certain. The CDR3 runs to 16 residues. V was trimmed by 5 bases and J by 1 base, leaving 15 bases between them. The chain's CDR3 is CASSSSRVLSNQPQHF. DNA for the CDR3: TGTGCCAGCAGTAGCTCCCGGGTCCTGAGCAATCAGCCCCAGCATTTT.

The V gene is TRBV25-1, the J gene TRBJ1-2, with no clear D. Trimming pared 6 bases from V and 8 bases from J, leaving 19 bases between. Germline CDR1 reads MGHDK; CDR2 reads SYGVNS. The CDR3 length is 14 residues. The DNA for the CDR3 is TGTGCCAGCAGACATCCGGGATCCCGGTGGGGCTACACCTTC. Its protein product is CASRHPGSRWGYTF.

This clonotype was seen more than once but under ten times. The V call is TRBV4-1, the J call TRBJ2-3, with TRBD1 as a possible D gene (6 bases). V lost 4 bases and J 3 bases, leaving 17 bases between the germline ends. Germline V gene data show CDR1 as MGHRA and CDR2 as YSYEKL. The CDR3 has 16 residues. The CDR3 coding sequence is TGCGCCAGCAGCCTCGGCCCCAACAGGGATACAGATACGCAGTATTTT. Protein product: CASSLGPNRDTDTQYF.

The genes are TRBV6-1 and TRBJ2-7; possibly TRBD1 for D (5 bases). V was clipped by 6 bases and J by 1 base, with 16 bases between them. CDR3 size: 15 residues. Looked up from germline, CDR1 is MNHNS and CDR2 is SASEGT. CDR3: CASSPDGAESYEQYF. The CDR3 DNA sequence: TGTGCCAGCAGCCCTGATGGGGCGGAATCCTACGAGCAGTACTTC.

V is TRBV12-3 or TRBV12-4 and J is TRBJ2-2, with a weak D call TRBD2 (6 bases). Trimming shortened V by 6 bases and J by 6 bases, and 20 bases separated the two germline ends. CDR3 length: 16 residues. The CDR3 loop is CASRLAGFGPAGELFF. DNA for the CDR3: TGTGCCAGCAGACTAGCTGGGTTTGGTCCCGCCGGGGAGCTGTTTTTT.

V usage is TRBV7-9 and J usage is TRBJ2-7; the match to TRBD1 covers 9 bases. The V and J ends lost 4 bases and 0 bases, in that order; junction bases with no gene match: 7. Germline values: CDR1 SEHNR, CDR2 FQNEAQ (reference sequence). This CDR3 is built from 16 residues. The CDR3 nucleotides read TGTGCCAGCAGCTACGGGGCGACAGGGGGCTCCTACGAGCAGTACTTC. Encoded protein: CASSYGATGGSYEQYF.

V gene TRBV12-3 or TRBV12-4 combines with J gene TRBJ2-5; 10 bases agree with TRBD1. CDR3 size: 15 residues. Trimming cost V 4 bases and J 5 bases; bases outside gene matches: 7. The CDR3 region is CASSYGTGAGETQYF. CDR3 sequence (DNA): TGTGCCAGCAGTTACGGGACAGGGGCCGGGGAGACCCAGTACTTC.

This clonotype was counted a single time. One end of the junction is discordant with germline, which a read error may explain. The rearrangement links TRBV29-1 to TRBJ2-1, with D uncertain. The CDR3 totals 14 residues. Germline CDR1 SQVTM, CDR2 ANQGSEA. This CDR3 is CSVGGDLSYNKQFF. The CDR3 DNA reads TGCAGCGTTGGCGGAGACCTCTCCTACAATAAGCAGTTCTTC.

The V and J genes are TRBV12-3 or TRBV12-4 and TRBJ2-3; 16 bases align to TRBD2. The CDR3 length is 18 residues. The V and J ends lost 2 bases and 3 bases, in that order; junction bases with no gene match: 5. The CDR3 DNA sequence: TGTGCCAGCAGTTTACCGGGACTAGCGGGGGGGCCTACAGATACGCAGTATTTT. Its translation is CASSLPGLAGGPTDTQYF.

The CDR3 here is CASSFIRGASYEQYF. CDR3 in DNA: TGTGCCAGCAGCTTTATCCGGGGCGCCTCCTACGAGCAGTACTTC. The rearrangement uses TRBV5-8 and TRBJ2-7; D may match TRBD1 or TRBD2 (5 bases each). The germline V and J ends were trimmed by 2 bases and 0 bases, with 12 bases remaining between them. From germline, CDR1 is SGHTS and CDR2 YDEGEE. The CDR3 is 15 amino acids.

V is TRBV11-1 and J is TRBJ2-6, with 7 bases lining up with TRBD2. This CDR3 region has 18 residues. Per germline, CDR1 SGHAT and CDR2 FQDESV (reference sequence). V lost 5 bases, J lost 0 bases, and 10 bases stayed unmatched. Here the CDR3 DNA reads TGTGCCAGCAGCCCGGGGAGGGCAGGATTCTCTGGGGCCAACGTCCTGACTTTC. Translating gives CASSPGRAGFSGANVLTF.

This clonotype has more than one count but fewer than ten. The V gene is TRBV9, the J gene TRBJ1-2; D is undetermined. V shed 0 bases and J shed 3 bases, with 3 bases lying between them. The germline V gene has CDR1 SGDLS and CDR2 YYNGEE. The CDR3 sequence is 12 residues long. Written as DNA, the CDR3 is TGTGCCAGCAGCGTAGACGACTATGGCTACACCTTC. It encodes CASSVDDYGYTF.

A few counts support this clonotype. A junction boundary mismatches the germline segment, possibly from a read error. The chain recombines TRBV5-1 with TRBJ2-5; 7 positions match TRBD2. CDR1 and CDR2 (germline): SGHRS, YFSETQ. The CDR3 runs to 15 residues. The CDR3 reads CASSLASGSQETQYF. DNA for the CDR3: TGCGCCAGCAGTTTGGCTAGCGGTTCCCAAGAGACCCAGTACTTC.

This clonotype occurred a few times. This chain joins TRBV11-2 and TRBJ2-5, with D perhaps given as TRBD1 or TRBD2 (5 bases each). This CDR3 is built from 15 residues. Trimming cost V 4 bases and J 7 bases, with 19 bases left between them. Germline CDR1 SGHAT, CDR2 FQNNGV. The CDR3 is CASSSNRRGSGTQYF. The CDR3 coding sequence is TGTGCCAGCAGCTCGAACAGGAGAGGGTCAGGGACCCAGTACTTC.

The CDR3 coding sequence is TGCGCCAGCAAAATTAGCGGGAGGGCCGTATACAATGAGCAGTTCTTC. It is translated as CASKISGRAVYNEQFF. V usage is TRBV5-1 and J usage is TRBJ2-1; 11 bases align to TRBD2. J was trimmed by 4 bases and V by 6 bases; bases with no gene match: 9. This CDR3 is 16 amino acids long. From germline, CDR1 is SGHRS and CDR2 YFSETQ.

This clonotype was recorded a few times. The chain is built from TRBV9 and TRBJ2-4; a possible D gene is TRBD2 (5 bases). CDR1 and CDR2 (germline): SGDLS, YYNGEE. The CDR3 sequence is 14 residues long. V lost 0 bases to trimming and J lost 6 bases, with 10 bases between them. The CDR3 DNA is TGTGCCAGCAGCGTAGCGGGGAAGGGAAACATTCAGTACTTC. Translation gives CASSVAGKGNIQYF.

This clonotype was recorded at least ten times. The CDR3 reads CASSLPSGGQETQYF. CDR3 DNA sequence: TGTGCCAGCAGCTTACCTAGCGGGGGACAAGAGACCCAGTACTTC. This chain joins TRBV7-2 and TRBJ2-5, with 10 bases lining up with TRBD2. After removal of 2 bases from V and 2 bases from J, the junction contained 2 bases not matched to a gene. Germline CDR1 SGHTA, CDR2 FQGNSA. The CDR3 is made up of 15 amino acids.

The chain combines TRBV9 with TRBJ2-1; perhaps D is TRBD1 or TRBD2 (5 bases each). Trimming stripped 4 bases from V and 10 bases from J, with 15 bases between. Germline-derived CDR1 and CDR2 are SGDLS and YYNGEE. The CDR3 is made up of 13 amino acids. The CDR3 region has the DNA TGTGCCAGCAGCCTGGGACCCGCGGAGGAGCAGTTCTTC. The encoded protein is CASSLGPAEEQFF.

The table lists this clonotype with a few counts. CDR3 DNA sequence: TGTGCCAGCAGCTTACAACTAGCGGAGACCCAGTACTTC. Its protein is CASSLQLAETQYF. V is TRBV7-9 and J is TRBJ2-5; TRBD2 matches 7 bases. CDR3 size: 13 residues. Germline V lookup: CDR1 SEHNR, CDR2 FQNEAQ (reference sequence). The ends lost 2 bases at V and 5 bases at J; junction bases unmatched: 2. Filled out from reference TRBV7-9 and TRBJ2-5, the complete variable domain reads DTGVSQNPRHKITKRGQNVTFRCDPISEHNRLYWYRQTLGQGPEFLTYFQNEAQLEKSRLLSDRFSAERPKGSFSTLEIQRTEQGDSAMYLCASSLQLAETQYFGPGTRLLVL.

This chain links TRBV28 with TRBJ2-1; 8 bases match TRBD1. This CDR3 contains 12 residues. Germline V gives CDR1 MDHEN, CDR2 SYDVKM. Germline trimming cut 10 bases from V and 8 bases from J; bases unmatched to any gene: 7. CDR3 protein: CAIQGAGHEQFF. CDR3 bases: TGTGCCATCCAGGGGGCGGGTCATGAGCAGTTCTTC.